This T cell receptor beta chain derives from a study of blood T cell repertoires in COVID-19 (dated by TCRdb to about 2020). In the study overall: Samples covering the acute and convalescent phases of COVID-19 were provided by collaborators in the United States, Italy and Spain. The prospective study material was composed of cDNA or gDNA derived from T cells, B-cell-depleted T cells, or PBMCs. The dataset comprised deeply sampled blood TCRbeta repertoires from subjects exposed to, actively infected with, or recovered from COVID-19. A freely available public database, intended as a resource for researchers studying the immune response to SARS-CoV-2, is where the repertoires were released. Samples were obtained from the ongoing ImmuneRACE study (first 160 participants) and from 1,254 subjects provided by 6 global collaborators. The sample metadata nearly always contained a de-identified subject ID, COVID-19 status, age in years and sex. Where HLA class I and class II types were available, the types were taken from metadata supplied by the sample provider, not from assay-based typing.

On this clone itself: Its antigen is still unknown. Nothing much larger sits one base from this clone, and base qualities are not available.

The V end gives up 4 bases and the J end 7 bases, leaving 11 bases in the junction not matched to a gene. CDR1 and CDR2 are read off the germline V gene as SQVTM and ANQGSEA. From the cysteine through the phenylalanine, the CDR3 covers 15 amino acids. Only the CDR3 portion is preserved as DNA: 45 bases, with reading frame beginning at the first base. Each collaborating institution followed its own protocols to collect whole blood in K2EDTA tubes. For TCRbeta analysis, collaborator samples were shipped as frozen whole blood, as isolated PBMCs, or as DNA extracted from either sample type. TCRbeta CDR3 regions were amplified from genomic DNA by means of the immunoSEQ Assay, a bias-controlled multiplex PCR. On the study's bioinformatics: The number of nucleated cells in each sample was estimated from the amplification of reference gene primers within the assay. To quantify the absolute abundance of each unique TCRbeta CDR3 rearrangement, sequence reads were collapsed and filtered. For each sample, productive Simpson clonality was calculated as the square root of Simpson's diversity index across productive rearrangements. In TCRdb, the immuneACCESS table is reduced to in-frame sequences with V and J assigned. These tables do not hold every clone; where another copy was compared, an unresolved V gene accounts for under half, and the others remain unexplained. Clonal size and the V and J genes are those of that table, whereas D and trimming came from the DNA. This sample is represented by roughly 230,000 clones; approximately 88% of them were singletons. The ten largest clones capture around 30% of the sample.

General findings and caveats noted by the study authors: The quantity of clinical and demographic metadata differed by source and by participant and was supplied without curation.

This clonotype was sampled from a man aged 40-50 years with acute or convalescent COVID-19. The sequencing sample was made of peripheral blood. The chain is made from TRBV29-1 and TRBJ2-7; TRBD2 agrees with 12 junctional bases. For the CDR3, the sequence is CSVAHGLAGIGEQYF. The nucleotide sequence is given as TGCAGCGTTGCCCACGGACTAGCGGGAATAGGGGAGCAGTACTTC.